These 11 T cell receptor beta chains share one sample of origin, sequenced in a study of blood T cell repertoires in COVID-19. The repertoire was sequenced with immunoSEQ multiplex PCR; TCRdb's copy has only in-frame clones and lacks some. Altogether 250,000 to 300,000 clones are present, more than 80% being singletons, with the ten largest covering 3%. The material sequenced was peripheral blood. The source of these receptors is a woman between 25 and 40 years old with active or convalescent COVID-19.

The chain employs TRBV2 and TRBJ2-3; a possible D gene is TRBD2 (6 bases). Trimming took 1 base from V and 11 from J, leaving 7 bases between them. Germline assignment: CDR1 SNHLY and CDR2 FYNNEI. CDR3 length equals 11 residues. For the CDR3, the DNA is TGTGCCAGCAGTGAAGGGGGAGGGCAGTATTTT. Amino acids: CASSEGGGQYF.

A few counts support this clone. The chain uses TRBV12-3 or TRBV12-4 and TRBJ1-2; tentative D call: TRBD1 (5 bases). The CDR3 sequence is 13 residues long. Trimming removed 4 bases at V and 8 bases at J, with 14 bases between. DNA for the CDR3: TGTGCCAGCAGTTCCGGGACTAGGAGGGGCTACACCTTC. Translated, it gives CASSSGTRRGYTF.

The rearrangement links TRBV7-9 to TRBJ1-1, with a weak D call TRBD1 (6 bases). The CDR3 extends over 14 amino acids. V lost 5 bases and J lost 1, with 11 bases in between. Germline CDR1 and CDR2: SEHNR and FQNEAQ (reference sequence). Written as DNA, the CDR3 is TGTGCCAGCAGCCTACAGGGAGAGAACACTGAAGCTTTCTTT. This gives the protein CASSLQGENTEAFF. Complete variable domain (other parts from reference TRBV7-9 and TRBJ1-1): DTGVSQNPRHKITKRGQNVTFRCDPISEHNRLYWYRQTLGQGPEFLTYFQNEAQLEKSRLLSDRFSAERPKGSFSTLEIQRTEQGDSAMYLCASSLQGENTEAFFGQGTRLTVV.

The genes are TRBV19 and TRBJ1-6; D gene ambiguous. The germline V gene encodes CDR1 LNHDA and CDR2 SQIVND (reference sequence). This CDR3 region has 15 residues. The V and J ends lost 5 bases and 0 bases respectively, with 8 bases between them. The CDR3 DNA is TGTGCCAGTAGTGAGAGGGTCTCCTATAATTCACCCCTCCACTTT. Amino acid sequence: CASSERVSYNSPLHF.

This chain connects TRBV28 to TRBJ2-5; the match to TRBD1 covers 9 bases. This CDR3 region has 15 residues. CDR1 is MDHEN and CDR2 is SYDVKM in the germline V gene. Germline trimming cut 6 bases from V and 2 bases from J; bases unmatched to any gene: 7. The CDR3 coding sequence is TGTGCCAGCAGCTCGACAGGGGGGGGGCAAGAGACCCAGTACTTC. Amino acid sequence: CASSSTGGGQETQYF.

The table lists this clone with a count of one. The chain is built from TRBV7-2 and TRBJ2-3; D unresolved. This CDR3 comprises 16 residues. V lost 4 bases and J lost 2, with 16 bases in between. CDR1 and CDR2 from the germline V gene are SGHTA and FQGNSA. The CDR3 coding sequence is TGTGCCAGCAGCTCCCCGAGTCTCAACCCCACAGATACGCAGTATTTT. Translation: CASSSPSLNPTDTQYF.

CDR3 sequence reads: CASSLAGQGGSPLHF. The CDR3 DNA is TGCGCCAGCAGCTTGGCCGGACAGGGCGGTTCACCCCTCCACTTT. The V call is TRBV5-1, the J call TRBJ1-6, with 8 bases aligning to TRBD1. This CDR3 is 15 amino acids long. The germline gives CDR1 SGHRS, CDR2 YFSETQ. V lost 0 bases and J lost 9; bases outside the gene matches: 5.

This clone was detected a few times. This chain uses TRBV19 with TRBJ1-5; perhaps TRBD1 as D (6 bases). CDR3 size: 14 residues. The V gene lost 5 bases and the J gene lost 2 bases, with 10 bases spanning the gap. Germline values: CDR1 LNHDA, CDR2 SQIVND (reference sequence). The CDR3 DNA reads TGTGCCAGTAGTCCCGCAGGGGGCAATCAGCCCCAGCATTTT. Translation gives CASSPAGGNQPQHF.

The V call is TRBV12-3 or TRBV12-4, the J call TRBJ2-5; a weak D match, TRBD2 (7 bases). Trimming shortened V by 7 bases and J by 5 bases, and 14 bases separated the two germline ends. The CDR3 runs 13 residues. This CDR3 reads CASTLGGLETQYF. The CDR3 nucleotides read TGTGCCAGCACCTTGGGGGGGCTGGAGACCCAGTACTTC.

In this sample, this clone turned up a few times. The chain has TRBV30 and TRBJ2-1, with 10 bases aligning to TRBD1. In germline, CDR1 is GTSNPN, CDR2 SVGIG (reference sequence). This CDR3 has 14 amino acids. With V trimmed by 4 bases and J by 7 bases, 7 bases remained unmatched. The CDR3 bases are TGTGCCTGGACCGACAGGGGGCGGTTAAATGAGCAGTTCTTC. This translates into CAWTDRGRLNEQFF.

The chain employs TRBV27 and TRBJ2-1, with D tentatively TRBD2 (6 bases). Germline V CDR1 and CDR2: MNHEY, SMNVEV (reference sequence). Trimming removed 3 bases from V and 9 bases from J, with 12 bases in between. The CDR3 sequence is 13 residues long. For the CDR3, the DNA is TGTGCCAGCAGTTTGCCGCAGGGAGGTGAGCAGTTCTTC. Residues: CASSLPQGGEQFF.